This TCR beta chain was captured in a study of graft-versus-host responses after intestinal transplantation. Whole-study context: Isolated intestinal, liver-intestinal, or multivisceral transplants had been given to the recipients. Anti-thymocyte globulin served as induction for all recipients, who then took tacrolimus and steroids for three to four years. Findings of the study overall: Peak circulating GvH clone levels were associated with early post-transplant HvG declines.

Plating of about 200,000 CFSE-labeled responder cells was done together with about 200,000 irradiated, violet-dye-labeled stimulator cells. Post-reaction sorting isolated proliferating CFSE-low CD3+CD4+ and CD3+CD8+ responders. Profiled with immunoSEQ multiplex PCR; TCRdb holds only in-frame clones, not every one. The profile covers 10,000 to 15,000 clones, with approximately 35% appearing a single time and around 3% taken by the ten largest. A single count supports this clone. Germline CDR1 is SEHNR and CDR2 is FQNEAQ (reference sequence). The CDR3 contains 16 residues. V lost 7 bases and J lost 1, with 19 bases in between.

This rearrangement joins TRBV7-9 to TRBJ1-1, with D perhaps matching TRBD1 (6 bases). The TCR sequence derives from a human patient who received an intestinal transplant. Sequenced material: alloreactive CD8+ T cells from a mixed lymphocyte reaction culture, taken before intestinal transplant. Subset reported: CFSE-low proliferating T cells sorted from roughly six-day pre-transplant mixed lymphocyte reaction (GvH or HvG direction). CDR3 amino acids: CASIPGRNRANTEAFF. The CDR3, as DNA: TGTGCCAGCATCCCTGGGAGGAACAGGGCGAACACTGAAGCTTTCTTT.